This T cell receptor (beta chain) came from a study of blood T cell repertoires in COVID-19 (dated by TCRdb to 2019 to 2021). With respect to the entire study: Collaborator samples came from the United States, Italy and Spain and covered acute and convalescent phases of COVID-19. The material from the prospective study consisted of cDNA or gDNA derived from T cells, B-cell-depleted T cells, or PBMCs. The dataset comprised deeply sampled blood TCRbeta repertoires from subjects exposed to, actively infected with, or recovered from COVID-19. The repertoires were made available in a free public database intended to serve as a resource for research on the immune response to SARS-CoV-2. The samples were drawn from two sources: the first 160 participants of the ongoing ImmuneRACE study, and 1,000 to 1,500 subjects contributed by 6 global collaborators. Sample metadata almost always included a de-identified subject ID, COVID-19 status, age in years and sex. HLA class I and class II types, where available, came from metadata supplied by the sample provider rather than from assay-based typing.

Each collaborating institution followed its own protocols to collect whole blood in K2EDTA tubes. For TCRbeta analysis, collaborator samples were shipped as frozen whole blood, as isolated PBMCs, or as DNA extracted from either sample type. Results and caveats for the whole study, not just this receptor: The quantity of clinical and demographic metadata differed by source and by participant and was supplied without curation.

This clone was detected a few times. Its antigen remains unidentified. There are no base qualities to consult, and no much larger clone falls within one base. TCRbeta CDR3 regions were amplified from genomic DNA using the immunoSEQ Assay, a bias-controlled multiplex PCR. Per the authors' processing: The number of nucleated cells in each sample was estimated from the amplification of reference gene primers within the assay. To quantify the absolute abundance of each unique TCRbeta CDR3 rearrangement, sequence reads were collapsed and filtered. For each sample, productive Simpson clonality was calculated as the square root of Simpson's diversity index over productive rearrangements. TCRdb's version of the immuneACCESS table is confined to in-frame rearrangements and falls short of the full clone set. An unresolved V gene accounts for under half of the shortfall where checked; the remainder is of unknown origin. That table furnishes V, J and clone size, whereas the DNA furnished D and trimming. The sample has more than 110,000 clones on record, around 73% of them singletons. Together, the top ten hold roughly 8.9% of the sample.

The sample taken for sequencing was peripheral blood. This TCR derives from a woman aged 45-65 years with active or convalescent COVID-19.

The CDR3 in this case is CASSGSGGGNTEAFF. The DNA sequence is TGTGCCAGCAGCGGTAGCGGCGGGGGAAACACTGAAGCTTTCTTT. Recombination connected TRBV7-6 to TRBJ1-1; perhaps TRBD1 is the D gene, with 5 bases matching. CDR3 length: 15 amino acids, cysteine to phenylalanine. CDR3 DNA only is kept here, 45 bases in frame from base 1. Trimming at the junction amounts to 5 bases on V and 2 bases on J, and the germline ends lie 15 bases apart. From a lookup of the germline V gene, CDR1 and CDR2 are SGHVS and FNYEAQ.